Each of the 6 T cell receptor beta chains below was sequenced from the same sample in a study of T-cell reconstitution after alpha-beta-depleted transplantation in children. Unique molecular identifiers tagged the TCRbeta library. TCRdb independently ran MiXCR on the PCR reads; one entry per CDR3 protein. Of 750,000 to 950,000 distinct CDR3 sequences in the sample, roughly 15% were seen once. Material: PBMCs, mostly from graft donor cells, obtained 360 days after TCRalphabeta/CD19-depleted stem cell transplant. The receptors here all came from a male patient between 10 and 17 years old who had a stem cell transplant for acute lymphoblastic leukemia, so the T cells may come from the graft donor.

This clonotype was observed a handful of times. V usage is TRBV5-1 and J usage is TRBJ2-7; D is uncertain. Germline CDR1 is SGHRS and CDR2 is YFSETQ. There are 13 residues in the CDR3. V gave up 7 bases and J gave up 4 bases, with 15 bases separating them. In DNA, the CDR3 is TGCGCCAGCTCTCGATGGGATAGTTACGAGCAGTACTTC. Translated, it gives CASSRWDSYEQYF. The variable domain in full, with the rest retrieved from reference TRBV5-1 and TRBJ2-7, is KAGVTQTPRYLIKTRGQQVTLSCSPISGHRSVSWYQQTPGQGLQFLFEYFSETQRNKGNFPGRFSGRQFSNSRSEMNVSTLELGDSALYLCASSRWDSYEQYFGPGTRLTVT.

This rearrangement joins TRBV5-6 to TRBJ2-7; 10 bases are shared with TRBD2. The CDR3 is 16 amino acids. Per germline, CDR1 SGHDT and CDR2 YYEEEE. The V segment lost 5 bases and the J segment 4 bases; nucleotides outside the gene matches: 12. In nucleotides, the CDR3 is TGTGCCAGCAGGAAAATTCCGGGACTAGCGAGATACGAGCAGTACTTC. As protein: CASRKIPGLARYEQYF.

The genes are TRBV12-3 or TRBV12-4 and TRBJ1-3, with TRBD1 identical over 7 bases. V lost 6 bases to trimming and J lost 0 bases; unmatched junction nucleotides: 5. This CDR3 contains 15 residues. The CDR3 DNA reads TGTGCCAGCAGACCGGACAGGTACTCTGGAAACACCATATATTTT. It translates to CASRPDRYSGNTIYF.

This chain links TRBV3-1 with TRBJ1-2; a possible D gene is TRBD1 (5 bases). V lost 0 bases, J lost 0 bases, and 8 bases lay in between. CDR3 size: 15 residues. Germline assignment: CDR1 LGHDT and CDR2 YNNKEL (reference sequence). The CDR3 DNA follows: TGTGCCAGCAGCCAAGATCCGACAGCTAACTATGGCTACACCTTC. Residues: CASSQDPTANYGYTF.

This chain connects TRBV5-1 to TRBJ2-7, with 7 bases matching TRBD1. This CDR3 contains 19 residues. CDR1 and CDR2 from the germline V gene are SGHRS and YFSETQ. V was pared by 3 bases and J by 0 bases, with 18 bases of the junction left unmatched. The CDR3 nucleotides read TGCGCCAGCAGCTACCTAACCTCTGGACAGGCCTATTACTCCTACGAGCAGTACTTC. The encoded protein is CASSYLTSGQAYYSYEQYF.

This clonotype was observed a few times. The CDR3 DNA follows: TGCGCCAGCAGCCTCCGGGGGGGACTATCCTACAATGAGCAGTTCTTC. Translated: CASSLRGGLSYNEQFF. This chain uses TRBV4-1 with TRBJ2-1, with 8 bases that match TRBD2. From germline, CDR1 is MGHRA and CDR2 YSYEKL. The CDR3 runs 16 residues. V was clipped by 4 bases and J by 1 base; unmatched bases: 6.